The 6 T cell receptor beta chains below were found in one sample sequenced in a study of T cell changes during pregnancy in multiple sclerosis. Clones were read by immunoSEQ multiplex PCR, and TCRdb kept only the in-frame ones, dropping some. The sample holds fewer than 95,000 clones, about 94% seen once. Sequencing used peripheral blood, obtained in the first trimester of pregnancy. Receptors originate from a female donor in good health, enrolled as a control in a pregnancy study.

This clone has just one count. The chain uses TRBV6-1 and TRBJ2-3; 11 bases align to TRBD2. This CDR3 contains 15 residues. Germline V CDR1 and CDR2: MNHNS, SASEGT. The V segment lost 7 bases and the J segment 5 bases; nucleotides outside the gene matches: 8. CDR3 protein: CASTGLAGGQDTQYF. The CDR3 region has the DNA TGTGCCAGCACCGGACTAGCGGGTGGGCAAGATACGCAGTATTTT.

The chain combines TRBV7-9 with TRBJ2-5; D possibly corresponds to TRBD2 (6 bases). Germline V gene sequence: CDR1 SEHNR, CDR2 FQNEAQ (reference sequence). This CDR3 is 18 amino acids long. Trimming took 5 bases from V and 0 from J, leaving 22 bases between them. The CDR3 spells CASSTNHPLAPHQETQYF. The CDR3, as DNA: TGTGCCAGCAGCACCAACCATCCACTAGCTCCCCACCAAGAGACCCAGTACTTC.

The rearrangement joins TRBV28 to TRBJ1-2; tentative D call: TRBD1 (5 bases). The CDR3 is 14 amino acids. CDR1 is MDHEN and CDR2 is SYDVKM in the germline V gene. Trimming removed 5 bases at V and 7 bases at J, with 17 bases between. CDR3 amino acids: CASSTRQGPFGYTF. CDR3 bases: TGTGCCAGCAGTACCCGTCAGGGCCCATTTGGCTACACCTTC.

This chain connects TRBV4-1 to TRBJ1-1; D might be TRBD1 (6 bases). With 1 base removed from V and 4 bases from J, the gap between germline ends came to 13 bases. The CDR3 length is 15 residues. CDR1 and CDR2 from the germline V gene are MGHRA and YSYEKL. Here the CDR3 DNA reads TGCGCCAGCAGCCAAGGCGTCCTGGACAGCACTGAAGCTTTCTTT. Its translation is CASSQGVLDSTEAFF.

CDR3 sequence: CASSLAQGISYEQYF. In DNA form, the CDR3 reads TGTGCCAGCAGCTTGGCACAGGGGATTTCCTACGAGCAGTACTTC. The rearrangement links TRBV5-6 to TRBJ2-7, with 7 bases matching TRBD1. This CDR3 has 15 amino acids. CDR1 SGHDT and CDR2 YYEEEE come from the germline V gene. After removal of 0 bases from V and 1 base from J, the junction contained 4 bases not matched to a gene.

This clone was seen once. The CDR3 loop is CASSLGGLADTQYF. CDR3 nucleotide sequence: TGTGCCAGCAGTTTAGGGGGGTTGGCAGATACGCAGTATTTT. The gene calls are TRBV28 and TRBJ2-3; D may be TRBD2 (6 bases). V lost 2 bases to trimming and J lost 4 bases, with 10 bases between them. Germline V gene data show CDR1 as MDHEN and CDR2 as SYDVKM. The CDR3 totals 14 residues.